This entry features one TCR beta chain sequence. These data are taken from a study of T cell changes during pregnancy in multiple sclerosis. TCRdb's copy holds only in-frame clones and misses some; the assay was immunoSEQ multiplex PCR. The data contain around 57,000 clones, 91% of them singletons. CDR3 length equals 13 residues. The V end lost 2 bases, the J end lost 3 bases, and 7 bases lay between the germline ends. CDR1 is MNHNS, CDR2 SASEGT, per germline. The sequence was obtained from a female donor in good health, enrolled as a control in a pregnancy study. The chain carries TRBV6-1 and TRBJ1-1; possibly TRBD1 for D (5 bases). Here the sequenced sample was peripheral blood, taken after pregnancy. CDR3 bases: TGTGCCAGCAGTGAAAGCAGGGACACTGAAGCTTTCTTT. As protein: CASSESRDTEAFF.